Here is one T cell receptor beta chain with its context. Antigen: not known. The sample contains more than one DNA sequence encoding this CDR3. The study ran its PCR with 60 Vbeta and 13 Jbeta primers. Sequenced by immunoSEQ multiplex PCR; TCRdb stores in-frame clones only, minus some. The sample carries fewer than 150,000 clones, approximately 85% recorded once. This entry belongs to a study of cytomegalovirus exposure and HLA in healthy donors. V lost 2 bases and J lost 4, with 6 bases in between. CDR3 length: 12 amino acids. Germline V gene sequence: CDR1 MDHEN, CDR2 SYDVKM. General study points: Previously analyzed data showed that most TCR beta V segments were productive at a frequency of about 90% or about 30%. It is likely that the observed cluster of highly shared sequence variants was a sequencing artifact.

The clonotype was recovered from a woman in her 30s in good health and CMV-seropositive. The chain employs TRBV28 and TRBJ2-7, with a possible D match to TRBD2 (5 bases). The sequenced sample consisted of PBMCs. CDR3 region: CASSLGGYEQYF. The DNA for the CDR3 is TGTGCCAGCAGTTTAGGAGGATACGAGCAGTACTTC. Full variable domain (missing parts from reference TRBV28 and TRBJ2-7): DVKVTQSSRYLVKRTGEKVFLECVQDMDHENMFWYRQDPGLGLRLIYFSYDVKMKEKGDIPEGYSVSREKKERFSLILESASTNQTSMYLCASSLGGYEQYFGPGTRLTVT.